These 21 T cell receptor beta chains came from one sample sequenced in a study of shared clonotypes between healthy human individuals. Naive CD8 populations comprised CD45RO-negative cells positively selected for CCR7, excluding terminally differentiated effector memory CD45RA+ cells. Measured with immunoSEQ multiplex PCR; TCRdb has only the in-frame clones, and not every one. The repertoire holds approximately 600,000 clones, with 85% to 95% as singletons. Specimen: naive CD8+ T cells sorted from blood. The receptors derive from a young woman in good health.

The V and J genes are TRBV5-1 and TRBJ2-5, with 11 positions matching TRBD2. TRBJ2-7 explains the end of the DNA better; the J call may be wrong. From germline, CDR1 is SGHRS and CDR2 YFSETQ. The CDR3 loop spans 14 amino acids. CDR3 in amino acids: CASSLRLAGYEQYF. The CDR3 DNA reads as TGCGCCAGCAGCTTAAGACTAGCGGGATACGAGCAGTACTTC.

The chain employs TRBV2 and TRBJ1-1, with D maybe TRBD1 (5 bases). Per germline, CDR1 SNHLY and CDR2 FYNNEI. The CDR3 contains 18 residues. The V and J ends lost 2 bases and 0 bases respectively, with 19 bases between them. CDR3 coding DNA: TGTGCCAGCAGTGAAACCGGGGCGGCCCTCGGAATGAACACTGAAGCTTTCTTT. Its translation is CASSETGAALGMNTEAFF.

This sequence joins TRBV6-5 and TRBJ1-2; D is unclear. This CDR3 is 13 amino acids long. Trimming left V 4 bases short and J 4 bases short, with 10 bases between. Germline assignment: CDR1 MNHEY and CDR2 SVGAGI. CDR3 bases: TGTGCCAGCAGTTGGTCGGAGTTCTATGGCTACACCTTC. Amino acids: CASSWSEFYGYTF.

Note on this clone: Other nucleotide sequences in the sample specify the same CDR3. V is TRBV27 and J is TRBJ1-2; TRBD1 might be the D (6 bases). CDR3 length: 11 residues. V dropped 8 bases and J dropped 7 bases, with 11 bases sitting between them. Germline loops: CDR1 MNHEY, CDR2 SMNVEV (reference sequence). This CDR3 reads CASSGGGGYTF. CDR3 nucleotides: TGTGCCAGCTCTGGGGGCGGTGGCTACACCTTC.

The V and J genes are TRBV19 and TRBJ2-3; 9 bases are a match to TRBD2. The junction had 4 bases not matched to a gene; V was cut back by 5 bases and J by 1 base. The CDR3 consists of 15 residues. The germline gives CDR1 LNHDA, CDR2 SQIVND (reference sequence). CDR3 bases: TGTGCCAGTAGTCCACGGACTAGCGGCACAGATACGCAGTATTTT. Protein: CASSPRTSGTDTQYF.

The chain is built from TRBV7-8 and TRBJ1-1; 12 bases line up with TRBD1. J gave up 4 bases and V 4 bases, and 10 bases lay outside the gene matches. The CDR3 totals 17 residues. The germline gives CDR1 SGHVS, CDR2 FQNEAQ. CDR3 loop: CASSYGTGGAGVTEAFF. As DNA, the CDR3 is TGTGCCAGCAGCTACGGGACAGGGGGCGCGGGGGTCACTGAAGCTTTCTTT.

The gene calls are TRBV30 and TRBJ1-2; 8 positions match TRBD1. CDR3 length equals 13 residues. After removal of 2 bases from V and 5 bases from J, the junction contained 4 bases not matched to a gene. The germline CDR1 and CDR2 sequences are GTSNPN and SVGIG (reference sequence). CDR3 nucleotide sequence: TGTGCCTGGAGTTACGGGACAGGATATGGCTACACCTTC. It translates to CAWSYGTGYGYTF.

This chain uses TRBV9 with TRBJ2-3; 8 bases align to TRBD2. This CDR3 region has 15 residues. CDR1 SGDLS and CDR2 YYNGEE come from the germline V gene. J gave up 0 bases and V 6 bases, and 6 bases lay outside the gene matches. The CDR3 is CASTRASGSTDTQYF. For the CDR3, the DNA is TGTGCCAGCACTCGGGCTAGCGGGAGCACAGATACGCAGTATTTT.

This clone was seen just once. CDR3 loop: CASSSGAGGNYEQYF. The CDR3 region has the DNA TGCGCCAGCAGCTCAGGAGCGGGGGGCAACTACGAGCAGTACTTC. V gene TRBV4-1 combines with J gene TRBJ2-7; 9 nucleotides align to TRBD2. The CDR3 extends over 15 amino acids. CDR1 MGHRA and CDR2 YSYEKL come from the germline V gene. Trimming at V came to 5 bases and at J to 3 bases, leaving 8 bases not matched to a gene.

The rearrangement links TRBV5-1 to TRBJ2-1; 7 bases agree with TRBD1. V shed 0 bases, J shed 4 bases, and the junction held 7 bases outside the gene matches. This CDR3 spans 16 amino acids. Germline CDR1 SGHRS, CDR2 YFSETQ. The CDR3 nucleotides are TGCGCCAGCAGCTTGGGGCAGGGGGTTGTGTACAATGAGCAGTTCTTC. It codes for CASSLGQGVVYNEQFF.

This chain joins TRBV7-7 and TRBJ2-3; D is perhaps TRBD2 (5 bases). This CDR3 comprises 13 residues. Trimming removed 6 bases from V and 0 bases from J, with 7 bases in between. Germline V gives CDR1 SSHAT, CDR2 FNYEAQ (reference sequence). For the CDR3, the DNA is TGTGCCAGCAGTTGGACTAGCACAGATACGCAGTATTTT. Residues: CASSWTSTDTQYF.

This rearrangement joins TRBV19 to TRBJ2-1, with TRBD1 identical over 7 bases. Germline CDR1 reads LNHDA; CDR2 reads SQIVND (reference sequence). The V and J ends lost 4 bases and 8 bases, in that order; junction bases with no gene match: 5. This CDR3 comprises 13 residues. The CDR3 here is CASSTDTGDEQFF. The CDR3 coding sequence is TGTGCCAGTAGTACCGATACAGGGGATGAGCAGTTCTTC.

DNA of the CDR3: TGTGCCAGCAGCCCCAGGGTGAGCTCCTACAATGAGCAGTTCTTC. Amino acid sequence: CASSPRVSSYNEQFF. The chain links TRBV9 to TRBJ2-1; maybe TRBD1 (5 bases). V gave up 4 bases and J gave up 0 bases, with 11 bases separating them. Germline lookup yields CDR1 SGDLS and CDR2 YYNGEE. CDR3 length: 15 amino acids.

The chain links TRBV13 to TRBJ2-7, with 14 bases fitting TRBD2. CDR3 size: 18 residues. From germline, CDR1 is PRHDT and CDR2 FYEKMQ (reference sequence). The ends lost 0 bases at V and 6 bases at J; junction bases unmatched: 10. This chain's CDR3 is CASSLGPRRGLAGGEQYF. CDR3 DNA: TGTGCCAGCAGCTTAGGCCCGAGACGTGGACTAGCGGGAGGCGAGCAGTACTTC.

This chain joins TRBV27 and TRBJ2-5; no clear D. The J call may be in error: the DNA end matches TRBJ2-7 better. The CDR3 has 12 amino acids. CDR1 and CDR2 from the germline V gene are MNHEY and SMNVEV (reference sequence). CDR3: CASSSMKNEQYF. The DNA for the CDR3 is TGTGCCAGCAGTTCAATGAAGAACGAGCAGTACTTC.

V usage is TRBV13 and J usage is TRBJ2-5; D not resolved. Trimming pared 3 bases from V and 3 bases from J, leaving 5 bases between. From germline, CDR1 is PRHDT and CDR2 FYEKMQ (reference sequence). The CDR3 extends over 12 amino acids. CDR3 amino acids: CASSLTKETQYF. For the CDR3, the DNA is TGTGCCAGCAGCTTGACAAAAGAGACCCAGTACTTC.

This chain uses TRBV28 with TRBJ2-7; D remains unclear. CDR3 length: 15 residues. Germline-derived CDR1 and CDR2 are MDHEN and SYDVKM. Trimming removed 5 bases from V and 0 bases from J, with 14 bases in between. The CDR3 region has the DNA TGTGCCAGCAGTGAGATTCTTCGAAGCTCCTACGAGCAGTACTTC. Its protein product is CASSEILRSSYEQYF.

J is TRBJ2-1 and V is TRBV18; 7 bases are a match to TRBD2. The V and J ends lost 0 bases and 7 bases, in that order; junction bases with no gene match: 9. The CDR3 length is 16 residues. In germline, CDR1 is KGHSH, CDR2 LQKENI. CDR3 region: CASSPPTREDVNEQFF. As DNA, the CDR3 is TGTGCCAGCTCACCACCTACTCGGGAGGATGTAAATGAGCAGTTCTTC.

This clone was seen only once. The chain uses TRBV27 and TRBJ2-1; unclear D gene. The CDR3 has 14 residues. Between the trimmed V and J ends, which lost 6 bases and 2 bases, there was a span of 11 bases. Germline values: CDR1 MNHEY, CDR2 SMNVEV (reference sequence). The CDR3 DNA reads as TGTGCCAGCAGCCTATATAGTCCCTACAATGAGCAGTTCTTC. This gives the protein CASSLYSPYNEQFF.

This sequence joins TRBV6-5 and TRBJ1-1, with 9 bases aligning to TRBD1. Losses at the gene ends were 6 bases for V and 7 bases for J; bases not matched to a gene: 9. Germline loops: CDR1 MNHEY, CDR2 SVGAGI. This CDR3 contains 14 residues. This CDR3 reads CASRVGQGVREAFF. In DNA, the CDR3 is TGTGCCAGCAGGGTGGGACAGGGTGTACGTGAAGCTTTCTTT.

V and J are TRBV29-1 and TRBJ1-1; 10 bases fit TRBD1. CDR3 length: 15 amino acids. Per the germline V gene, CDR1 is SQVTM and CDR2 is ANQGSEA. Unmatched junction bases numbered 8, after V lost 6 bases and J lost 1 base. CDR3 nucleotides: TGCAGCGTCCCTAGGACAGGGGGAAAGAACACTGAAGCTTTCTTT. Its protein is CSVPRTGGKNTEAFF.